Each of the 32 T cell receptor beta chains below was sequenced from the same sample in a study of cytotoxic CD8 clonotypes in ibrutinib-treated CLL. Sequencing used immunoSEQ multiplex PCR; TCRdb keeps in-frame clones, though not all of them. The data hold about 50,000 clones, with 50% to 70% observed a single time. The starting material was PBMCs, obtained at disease progression, from a patient treated with ibrutinib. These receptors were taken from a human donor with chronic lymphocytic leukemia.

This chain joins TRBV9 and TRBJ2-3; D may match TRBD1 or TRBD2 (5 bases each). Germline assignment: CDR1 SGDLS and CDR2 YYNGEE. The V end lost 0 bases, the J end lost 8 bases, and 13 bases lay between the germline ends. The CDR3 contains 14 residues. This CDR3 is CASSVDGAYSTQYF. For the CDR3, the DNA is TGTGCCAGCAGCGTAGACGGGGCCTATAGTACGCAGTATTTT.

This chain uses TRBV20-1 with TRBJ2-5, with 8 bases lining up with TRBD1. CDR3 length equals 11 residues. With V trimmed by 7 bases and J by 8 bases, 6 bases remained unmatched. Germline V gives CDR1 DFQATT, CDR2 SNEGSKA (reference sequence). The chain's CDR3 is CSGYDRGTQYF. CDR3 DNA sequence: TGCAGTGGCTACGACAGGGGAACCCAGTACTTC.

This chain uses TRBV5-1 with TRBJ2-3; D is unresolved. In germline, CDR1 is SGHRS, CDR2 YFSETQ. Trimming removed 4 bases at V and 0 bases at J, with 12 bases between. The CDR3 has 15 amino acids. The CDR3 DNA follows: TGCGCCAGCAGCCCCGACACGGCTAGCACAGATACGCAGTATTTT. It encodes CASSPDTASTDTQYF. The full variable domain, completed using reference TRBV5-1 and TRBJ2-3, is KAGVTQTPRYLIKTRGQQVTLSCSPISGHRSVSWYQQTPGQGLQFLFEYFSETQRNKGNFPGRFSGRQFSNSRSEMNVSTLELGDSALYLCASSPDTASTDTQYFGPGTRLTVL.

The rearrangement uses TRBV10-3 and TRBJ2-7, with no clear D. V lost 0 bases to trimming and J lost 3 bases, with 3 bases between them. The CDR3 length is 12 residues. Germline CDR1 reads ENHRY; CDR2 reads SYGVKD. DNA for the CDR3: TGTGCCATCAGTGAGTCAATCTACGAGCAGTACTTC. It codes for CAISESIYEQYF.

The chain has TRBV7-8 and TRBJ2-7; D ambiguous. With 3 bases removed from V and 4 bases from J, the gap between germline ends came to 4 bases. The CDR3 contains 11 residues. Germline loops: CDR1 SGHVS, CDR2 FQNEAQ. The CDR3 DNA reads as TGTGCCAGCAGCTTGGAATACGAGCAGTACTTC. This translates into CASSLEYEQYF.

This clone was seen only a few times. CDR3: CASSPPGSSSYEQYF. In nucleotides, the CDR3 is TGTGCCAGCAGCCCCCCCGGGTCGAGCTCCTACGAGCAGTACTTC. The chain joins TRBV28 to TRBJ2-7, with D unclear. Trimming left V 6 bases short and J 0 bases short, with 15 bases between. Germline V gene data show CDR1 as MDHEN and CDR2 as SYDVKM. The CDR3 has 15 amino acids.

The chain links TRBV27 to TRBJ2-7; D call uncertain. V gave up 5 bases and J gave up 7 bases, with 12 bases separating them. Germline V CDR1 and CDR2: MNHEY, SMNVEV (reference sequence). This CDR3 has 12 amino acids. The CDR3 DNA reads as TGTGCCAGCAGTCCCGGGCCCAGAGAGCAGTACTTC. Its protein is CASSPGPREQYF.

This clone has just a few counts. The rearrangement uses TRBV29-1 and TRBJ1-5, with TRBD1 identical over 7 bases. Losses at the gene ends were 4 bases for V and 11 bases for J; bases not matched to a gene: 11. The CDR3 totals 13 residues. Germline assignment: CDR1 SQVTM and CDR2 ANQGSEA. The chain's CDR3 is CSVVTGAGGAQHF. In nucleotides, the CDR3 is TGCAGCGTTGTCACAGGGGCGGGTGGGGCCCAGCATTTT.

The V call is TRBV7-2, the J call TRBJ2-7, with 8 nucleotides matching TRBD1. This CDR3 contains 14 residues. The V and J ends lost 6 bases and 0 bases, in that order; junction bases with no gene match: 4. Germline V lookup: CDR1 SGHTA, CDR2 FQGNSA. CDR3 DNA: TGTGCCAGCAGTCGTACAGGGGGCTCCTACGAGCAGTACTTC. Encoded protein: CASSRTGGSYEQYF.

The rearrangement uses TRBV10-3 and TRBJ2-7, with a possible D match to TRBD1 (6 bases). CDR3 length equals 12 residues. Germline CDR1 is ENHRY and CDR2 is SYGVKD. Trimming stripped 9 bases from V and 7 bases from J, with 16 bases between. CDR3 sequence (DNA): TGTGCCATTGGACAGACCGTGGAGGAGCAGTACTTC. Its translation is CAIGQTVEEQYF.

This sequence joins TRBV30 and TRBJ1-4; the D gene is possibly TRBD1 (5 bases). V lost 0 bases and J lost 10, with 15 bases in between. Germline-derived CDR1 and CDR2 are GTSNPN and SVGIG (reference sequence). The CDR3 contains 14 residues. The DNA of the CDR3 is TGTGCCTGGAGTGTAGCAGGGTATTACGGAAAACTGTTTTTT. Protein product: CAWSVAGYYGKLFF.

The chain links TRBV7-2 to TRBJ2-7, with D perhaps TRBD1 (5 bases). The V end was cut by 6 bases, the J end by 5 bases, with 17 bases between. Looked up from germline, CDR1 is SGHTA and CDR2 is FQGNSA. This CDR3 has 14 residues. CDR3 residues: CASRAVQGFHEQYF. The DNA for the CDR3 is TGTGCCAGCAGGGCTGTGCAGGGTTTCCACGAGCAGTACTTC.

The V call is TRBV29-1, the J call TRBJ1-1; D is ambiguous. The CDR3 length is 11 residues. V dropped 5 bases and J dropped 6 bases, with 10 bases sitting between them. Germline CDR1 reads SQVTM; CDR2 reads ANQGSEA. The CDR3 DNA reads TGCAGCGTTACGGTATCCGCTGAAGCTTTCTTT. It specifies CSVTVSAEAFF.

This rearrangement joins TRBV6-1 to TRBJ2-7; no clear D gene. V was clipped by 6 bases and J by 6 bases, with 18 bases between them. The CDR3 loop spans 14 amino acids. Germline CDR1 MNHNS, CDR2 SASEGT. The CDR3, as DNA: TGTGCCAGCAGCCCCCAACGGGCAAGTTCCGAGCAGTACTTC. It yields the protein CASSPQRASSEQYF.

This clone was counted only a few times. The chain has TRBV2 and TRBJ2-3, with 8 bases that match TRBD1. V trimming: 4 bases; J trimming: 5 bases; junction bases outside the gene matches: 11. CDR3 length: 16 amino acids. Germline V gene sequence: CDR1 SNHLY, CDR2 FYNNEI. Here the CDR3 DNA reads TGTGCCAGCAGTGGTTTCGGCAGGGGGCAGAGAGATACGCAGTATTTT. Translated: CASSGFGRGQRDTQYF.

The rearrangement joins TRBV14 to TRBJ1-2, with D possibly being TRBD1 (5 bases). This CDR3 is 12 amino acids long. V lost 4 bases and J 4 bases, leaving 7 bases between the germline ends. Germline CDR1 and CDR2: SGHDN and FVKESK. CDR3 residues: CASSRGGYGYTF. CDR3 bases: TGTGCCAGCAGCCGGGGGGGCTATGGCTACACCTTC.

The chain recombines TRBV6-6 with TRBJ2-7; TRBD1 agrees at 9 bases. The J segment lost 3 bases and the V segment lost 10 bases, leaving 4 bases of the junction unmatched. The CDR3 loop spans 12 amino acids. Germline V gene data show CDR1 as MNHNY and CDR2 as SVGAGI (reference sequence). The CDR3: CATDRGNYEQYF. CDR3 nucleotides: TGTGCCACGGACAGGGGAAACTACGAGCAGTACTTC.

This clone was observed many times. The CDR3 reads CARSFLGRQSTYNSPLHF. CDR3 sequence (DNA): TGTGCCAGAAGCTTTCTCGGCAGGCAGTCCACCTATAATTCACCCCTCCACTTT. The rearrangement joins TRBV5-3 to TRBJ1-6; D ambiguous. TRBV5-3 is flagged as an ORF with uncertain function. This CDR3 comprises 18 residues. V was pared by 2 bases and J by 2 bases, with 17 bases between.

This rearrangement joins TRBV19 to TRBJ1-5, with a tentative D call TRBD1 (6 bases). V was trimmed by 3 bases and J by 5 bases, leaving 14 bases between them. CDR1 is LNHDA and CDR2 is SQIVND in the germline V gene (reference sequence). The CDR3 spans 15 residues. The CDR3 region is CASSIQRQGHQPQHF. For the CDR3, the DNA is TGTGCCAGTAGTATCCAGCGGCAGGGGCATCAGCCCCAGCATTTT.

This clone was seen a few times. The chain joins TRBV20-1 to TRBJ2-1, with D hard to call. The germline CDR1 and CDR2 sequences are DFQATT and SNEGSKA (reference sequence). Trimming cost V 6 bases and J 6 bases, with 9 bases left between them. The CDR3 length is 11 residues. In DNA form, the CDR3 reads TGCAGTGCCCACACGTCCAATGAGCAGTTCTTC. Protein product: CSAHTSNEQFF.

The chain joins TRBV6-1 to TRBJ1-5; possible D gene TRBD1, 5 bases. Trimming pared 2 bases from V and 6 bases from J, leaving 11 bases between. Per the germline V gene, CDR1 is MNHNS and CDR2 is SASEGT. The CDR3 extends over 14 amino acids. In DNA form, the CDR3 reads TGTGCCAGCAGTGAAATGGGGCCGCGTCAGCCCCAGCATTTT. Its translation is CASSEMGPRQPQHF.

The rearrangement joins TRBV7-3 to TRBJ2-1; 8 bases map to TRBD1. This CDR3 is built from 16 residues. Trimming at V came to 5 bases and at J to 2 bases, leaving 8 bases not matched to a gene. Germline V gives CDR1 SGHTA, CDR2 FQGTGA. In nucleotides, the CDR3 is TGTGCCAGCAGCGAGACAGGGGTAAGGCCCTACAATGAGCAGTTCTTC. Translating gives CASSETGVRPYNEQFF.

This clone was seen a few times. V is TRBV6-5 and J is TRBJ1-1, with TRBD1 identical over 9 bases. The CDR3 has 15 amino acids. Germline V gene lookup returns CDR1 MNHEY and CDR2 SVGAGI. J lost 4 bases, V lost 5 bases, and 8 bases had no gene match. The CDR3 sequence is CASSVDGTGPTEAFF. Here the CDR3 DNA reads TGTGCCAGCAGTGTTGACGGGACAGGGCCCACTGAAGCTTTCTTT.

CDR3 amino acids: CASSSTTGTYGYTF. The CDR3 coding sequence is TGTGCCAGCAGCTCGACGACAGGGACTTATGGCTACACCTTC. The chain combines TRBV7-2 with TRBJ1-2, with 7 bases matching TRBD1. This CDR3 has 14 residues. Germline values: CDR1 SGHTA, CDR2 FQGNSA. V lost 4 bases to trimming and J lost 5 bases; unmatched junction nucleotides: 7.

The chain couples TRBV28 to TRBJ2-3; TRBD2 aligns across 8 bases. This CDR3 region has 16 residues. Trimming at V came to 2 bases and at J to 4 bases, leaving 8 bases not matched to a gene. Germline CDR1 is MDHEN and CDR2 is SYDVKM. In DNA, the CDR3 is TGTGCCAGCAGTTTAACGGGGGGGCTCAGGGCAGATACGCAGTATTTT. This translates into CASSLTGGLRADTQYF.

The gene calls are TRBV4-2 and TRBJ2-6, with 10 bases fitting TRBD1. The V and J ends lost 5 bases and 3 bases, in that order; junction bases with no gene match: 10. CDR3 length: 18 amino acids. Germline CDR1 is LGHNA and CDR2 is YNFKEQ. CDR3 bases: TGTGCCAGCAGCGGGACAGGGGACTTTAAAAGTGGGGCCAACGTCCTGACTTTC. Amino acids: CASSGTGDFKSGANVLTF.

The chain couples TRBV18 to TRBJ2-2; a possible D gene is TRBD1 (6 bases). Germline V gene lookup returns CDR1 KGHSH and CDR2 LQKENI. This CDR3 contains 14 residues. Trimming took 5 bases from V and 2 from J, leaving 9 bases between them. In nucleotides, the CDR3 is TGTGCCAGCTCAAGGGACACTAACACCGGGGAGCTGTTTTTT. The encoded protein is CASSRDTNTGELFF.

The chain is built from TRBV30 and TRBJ2-1; no clear D. The germline gives CDR1 GTSNPN, CDR2 SVGIG (reference sequence). Trimming stripped 5 bases from V and 1 base from J, with 6 bases between. The CDR3 extends over 12 amino acids. The CDR3 spells CAWDFSYNEQFF. The CDR3 DNA sequence: TGTGCCTGGGACTTTTCCTACAATGAGCAGTTCTTC.

The chain combines TRBV9 with TRBJ2-1; 7 bases line up with TRBD1. CDR1 SGDLS and CDR2 YYNGEE come from the germline V gene. The CDR3 has 16 residues. J gave up 2 bases and V 0 bases, and 5 bases lay outside the gene matches. The CDR3 region has the DNA TGTGCCAGCAGCGTAGCAGGCCAGGGGGCCTACAATGAGCAGTTCTTC. Translation: CASSVAGQGAYNEQFF.

The chain uses TRBV7-9 and TRBJ1-1; 7 positions agree with TRBD1. The germline CDR1 and CDR2 sequences are SEHNR and FQNEAQ (reference sequence). The J segment lost 1 base and the V segment lost 5 bases, leaving 4 bases of the junction unmatched. The CDR3 is 14 amino acids. CDR3 nucleotide sequence: TGTGCCAGCAGCCCGGGACAGAAGAACACTGAAGCTTTCTTT. Protein product: CASSPGQKNTEAFF. The entire variable domain, with the rest obtained from reference TRBV7-9 and TRBJ1-1, is as follows: DTGVSQNPRHKITKRGQNVTFRCDPISEHNRLYWYRQTLGQGPEFLTYFQNEAQLEKSRLLSDRFSAERPKGSFSTLEIQRTEQGDSAMYLCASSPGQKNTEAFFGQGTRLTVV.

The chain is built from TRBV18 and TRBJ2-1, with TRBD2 matching 9 bases. V was pared by 6 bases and J by 9 bases, with 15 bases of the junction left unmatched. The CDR3 runs 16 residues. CDR1 KGHSH and CDR2 LQKENI come from the germline V gene. The CDR3 loop is CASSKPGGRASLEQFF. DNA for the CDR3: TGTGCCAGCTCCAAACCGGGCGGGAGGGCCTCTCTTGAGCAGTTCTTC.

This clone was observed once. The V gene is TRBV6-1, the J gene TRBJ2-7; 10 bases map to TRBD2. From germline, CDR1 is MNHNS and CDR2 SASEGT. The CDR3 totals 18 residues. J was trimmed by 5 bases and V by 4 bases; bases with no gene match: 17. CDR3 sequence: CASSGGRTLAGASDEQYF. The CDR3 coding sequence is TGTGCCAGCAGTGGCGGCCGAACCCTAGCGGGGGCGTCGGACGAGCAGTACTTC.